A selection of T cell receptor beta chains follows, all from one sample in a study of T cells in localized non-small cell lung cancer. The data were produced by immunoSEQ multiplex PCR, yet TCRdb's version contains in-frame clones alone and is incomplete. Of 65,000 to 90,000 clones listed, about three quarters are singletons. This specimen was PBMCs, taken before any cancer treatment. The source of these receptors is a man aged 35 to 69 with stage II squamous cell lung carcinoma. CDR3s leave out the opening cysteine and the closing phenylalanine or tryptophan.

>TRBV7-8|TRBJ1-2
ASSPWGREVGYT
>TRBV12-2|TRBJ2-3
ASRHGTSGTTLSTDTQY
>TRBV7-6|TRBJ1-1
ASSPLQVNTEAF
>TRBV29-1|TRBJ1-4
SVVKGTTNEKLF
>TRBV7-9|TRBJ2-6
ASSTSGGAGANVLT
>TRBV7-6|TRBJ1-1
ASSAGSTWTPEAF
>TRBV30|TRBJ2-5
AWSALGDPAETQY
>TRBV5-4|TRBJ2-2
ASALSRSTGELF
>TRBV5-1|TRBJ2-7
ASSREQISYEQY
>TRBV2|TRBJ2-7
ASTGQGSGYEQY
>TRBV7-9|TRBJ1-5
ASSPGQGWDQPQH
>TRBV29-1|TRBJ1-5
SVDGGGGRPQH
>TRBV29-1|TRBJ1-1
SVESPGGGAF
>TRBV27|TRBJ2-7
ASSSPGQGTYEQY
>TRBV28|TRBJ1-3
ASSLGPGGGRSGNTIY
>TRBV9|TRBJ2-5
ASSVEASGGTGETQY
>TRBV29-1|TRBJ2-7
SVWTLSSYEQY
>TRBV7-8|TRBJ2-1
ASRRGGSGYNEQF
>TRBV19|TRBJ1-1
ASSPSTYGSAEAF
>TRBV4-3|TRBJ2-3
ASSHFSDTQY
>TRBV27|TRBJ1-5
ASSLRYSNQPQH
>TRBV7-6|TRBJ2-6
ASSLHGGANVLT
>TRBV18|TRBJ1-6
ASSPSQEASPLH